The clone carrying this T cell receptor (beta chain) was seen ten or more times. Antigen specificity is unknown. The germline V gene has CDR1 SEHNR and CDR2 FQNEAQ (reference sequence). Trimming took 4 bases from V and 4 from J; bases not matched to a gene: 7. The CDR3 is 16 amino acids. The sample belongs to a study of identical twins. Study-wide results and caveats: Modeled out-of-frame TCR alpha sharing in monozygotic twins fell below observed levels.

TCRdb redid the calling of the 5' RACE reads with MiXCR, one entry per CDR3 protein. The table includes hundreds of thousands of distinct CDR3 sequences, 9% to 15% detected once. These data were also reused for a study on yellow fever vaccine responses in identical twins.

This sequence originates from a woman younger than 35 in good health. Sequenced material: CD8+ T cells sorted from blood. The genes are TRBV7-9 and TRBJ1-1; TRBD1 matches 12 bases. CDR3: CASSSRDRGLGTEAFF. CDR3 bases: TGTGCCAGCAGCTCGCGGGACAGGGGGCTTGGCACTGAAGCTTTCTTT.